This TCR beta chain was obtained from a study of memory CD8 T cells in hepatitis C reinfection. About the research overall: HCV reinfection meant a positive HCV RNA test after two negative tests at least 60 days apart.

Method: immunoSEQ multiplex PCR; TCRdb's copy keeps in-frame clones and lacks some. The table records 50,000 or so clones, about 90% of them present only once. Time point in this sample: pre-reinfection, 55 to 20 weeks before reinfection detection. The sorted cells went straight to TCR sequencing with no prior in vitro expansion. The receptor's source is a man between 18 and 35 years old with hepatitis C virus infection. The material sequenced was naive CD8+ T cells sorted from blood.

CDR3 protein: CASSSAGGNGGANVLTF. In DNA, the CDR3 is TGTGCCAGCAGCTCTGCAGGGGGAAATGGTGGGGCCAACGTCCTGACTTTC. V is TRBV7-9 and J is TRBJ2-6, with TRBD1 matching 7 bases. V lost 4 bases and J lost 3; bases outside the gene matches: 9. CDR1 is SEHNR, CDR2 FQNEAQ, per germline (reference sequence). The CDR3 totals 17 residues.